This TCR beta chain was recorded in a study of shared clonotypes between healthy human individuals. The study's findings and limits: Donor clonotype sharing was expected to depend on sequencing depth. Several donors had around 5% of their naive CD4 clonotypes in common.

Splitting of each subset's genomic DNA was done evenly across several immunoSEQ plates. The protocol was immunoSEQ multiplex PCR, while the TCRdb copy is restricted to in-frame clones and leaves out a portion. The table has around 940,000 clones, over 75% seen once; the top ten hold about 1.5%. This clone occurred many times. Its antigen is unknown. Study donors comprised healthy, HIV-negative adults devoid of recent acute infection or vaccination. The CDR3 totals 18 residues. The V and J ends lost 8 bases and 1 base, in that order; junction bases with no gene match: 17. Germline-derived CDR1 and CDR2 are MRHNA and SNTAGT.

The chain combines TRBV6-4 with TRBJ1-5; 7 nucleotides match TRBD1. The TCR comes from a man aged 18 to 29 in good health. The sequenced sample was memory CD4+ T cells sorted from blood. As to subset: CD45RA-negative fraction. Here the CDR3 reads CASRVTYRGRTSNQPQHF. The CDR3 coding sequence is TGTGCCAGCCGAGTGACATACAGGGGAAGGACGAGCAATCAGCCCCAGCATTTT.